This T cell receptor beta chain was captured by sequencing in a study of shared clonotypes between healthy human individuals. Clones were read by immunoSEQ multiplex PCR, and TCRdb kept only the in-frame ones, dropping some. The repertoire includes millions of clones, roughly 95% of them detected once, and 1% to 1.3% sits in the top ten. Positively selected for CCR7, the CD45RO-negative cells used as naive CD8 cells excluded terminally differentiated effector memory CD45RA+ cells. Losses at the gene ends were 8 bases for V and 2 bases for J; bases not matched to a gene: 7. From germline, CDR1 is MNHNY and CDR2 SVGAGI (reference sequence). This CDR3 spans 15 amino acids.

Sequenced material: naive CD8+ T cells sorted from blood. This chain connects TRBV6-6 to TRBJ2-3; the match to TRBD2 covers 10 bases. This receptor was obtained from a man between 18 and 35 years old in good health. CDR3 protein: CASSPLAGVTDTQYF. CDR3 DNA: TGTGCCAGCTCCCCCCTAGCGGGGGTCACAGATACGCAGTATTTT.